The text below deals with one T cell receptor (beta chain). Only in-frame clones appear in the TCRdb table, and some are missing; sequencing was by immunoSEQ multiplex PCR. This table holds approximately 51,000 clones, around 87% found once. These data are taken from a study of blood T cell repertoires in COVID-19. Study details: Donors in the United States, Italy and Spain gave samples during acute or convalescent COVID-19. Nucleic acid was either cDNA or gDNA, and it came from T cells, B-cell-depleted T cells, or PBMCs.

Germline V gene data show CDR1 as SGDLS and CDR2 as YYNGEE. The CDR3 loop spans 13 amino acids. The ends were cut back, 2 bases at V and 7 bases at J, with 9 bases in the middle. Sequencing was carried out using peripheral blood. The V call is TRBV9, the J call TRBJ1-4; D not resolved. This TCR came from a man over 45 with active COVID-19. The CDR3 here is CASSVLSGEKLFF. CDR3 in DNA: TGTGCCAGCAGCGTGCTCAGCGGTGAAAAACTGTTTTTT.